A single sample is the source of the 26 T cell receptor beta chains below, sequenced in a study of neurological immune-mediated disorders. TCRdb recomputed calls from the 5' RACE reads with MiXCR, one row per CDR3 protein. Of more than 50,000 distinct CDR3 sequences detected, about 24% appear once; the ten largest clones hold about 4.5%. Time point indicated: technical triplicate 2. The sequenced sample was PBMCs. The receptors originated from a man between 60 and 75 years old with HTLV-1-associated myelopathy (HAM/TSP).

This clonotype is medium-sized. The chain links TRBV3-1 to TRBJ1-2; 9 bases align to TRBD1. The ends lost 2 bases at V and 8 bases at J; junction bases unmatched: 6. Germline CDR1 LGHDT, CDR2 YNNKEL (reference sequence). This CDR3 spans 14 amino acids. Here the CDR3 DNA reads TGTGCCAGCAGCCAAAACAGGGGGCGCCGAGGCTACACCTTC. It specifies CASSQNRGRRGYTF.

This clonotype was observed many times. This chain joins TRBV5-1 and TRBJ2-2, with D perhaps matching TRBD1 (5 bases). CDR1 and CDR2 (germline): SGHRS, YFSETQ. The CDR3 is 15 amino acids. V was trimmed by 5 bases and J by 6 bases, leaving 17 bases between them. CDR3 DNA sequence: TGCGCCAGCAGGCTAGAGCCTCAGGGTCCCGGGGAGCTGTTTTTT. Encoded protein: CASRLEPQGPGELFF.

This clonotype was detected only a few times. The gene calls are TRBV4-1 and TRBJ2-7; TRBD1 aligns across 7 bases. V lost 4 bases, J lost 0 bases, and 15 bases stayed unmatched. The germline CDR1 and CDR2 sequences are MGHRA and YSYEKL. The CDR3 has 18 amino acids. The CDR3 DNA sequence: TGCGCCAGCAGCCTCACCCCTTTAGGGGGCGAACGCTCCTACGAGCAGTACTTC. It translates to CASSLTPLGGERSYEQYF.

The chain uses TRBV3-1 and TRBJ1-1; no clear D. Trimming took 3 bases from V and 0 from J, leaving 2 bases between them. Per germline, CDR1 LGHDT and CDR2 YNNKEL (reference sequence). There are 12 residues in the CDR3. CDR3 protein: CASSQVNTEAFF. In nucleotides, the CDR3 is TGTGCCAGCAGCCAGGTGAACACTGAAGCTTTCTTT.

V usage is TRBV20-1 and J usage is TRBJ1-2; perhaps TRBD1 as D (5 bases). Trimming cost V 0 bases and J 5 bases, with 16 bases left between them. The CDR3 runs to 15 residues. CDR1 is DFQATT, CDR2 SNEGSKA, per germline (reference sequence). The CDR3 protein is CSAREAGGQGYGYTF. As DNA, the CDR3 is TGCAGTGCTAGAGAGGCCGGAGGGCAGGGATATGGCTACACCTTC.

The chain links TRBV5-5 to TRBJ2-5; a possible D gene is TRBD1 (6 bases). Germline assignment: CDR1 SGHKS and CDR2 YYEKEE (reference sequence). The CDR3 is 14 amino acids. V was pared by 4 bases and J by 7 bases, with 17 bases between. CDR3 in amino acids: CASSPRQATGTQYF. Written as DNA, the CDR3 is TGTGCCAGCAGCCCCCGACAGGCCACTGGGACCCAGTACTTC. Variable domain in full (rest from reference TRBV5-5 and TRBJ2-5): DAGVTQSPTHLIKTRGQQVTLRCSPISGHKSVSWYQQVLGQGPQFIFQYYEKEERGRGNFPDRFSARQFPNYSSELNVNALLLGDSALYLCASSPRQATGTQYFGPGTRLLVL.

This clonotype has a count of ten or more. The chain couples TRBV4-2 to TRBJ1-1; D perhaps matches TRBD1 (6 bases). CDR3 length equals 15 residues. Trimming removed 1 base from V and 3 bases from J, with 12 bases in between. The V gene's germline CDR1 is LGHNA and CDR2 YNFKEQ. Here the CDR3 DNA reads TGTGCCAGCAGCCAAGTGGGGGGCAGTGACACTGAAGCTTTCTTT. Residues: CASSQVGGSDTEAFF.

In this sample, this clonotype turned up many times. V usage is TRBV10-2 and J usage is TRBJ2-3; no firm D call. The length of the CDR3 is 14 residues. V dropped 8 bases and J dropped 0 bases, with 12 bases sitting between them. Germline loops: CDR1 WSHSY, CDR2 SAAADI. The DNA of the CDR3 is TGCGCCAGCGCCGGTAGCTCTAGCACAGATACGCAGTATTTT. Translation: CASAGSSSTDTQYF.

This clonotype was seen ten or more times. The V gene is TRBV20-1, the J gene TRBJ2-1, with D hard to call. Trimming pared 0 bases from V and 2 bases from J, leaving 11 bases between. The V gene's germline CDR1 is DFQATT and CDR2 SNEGSKA (reference sequence). CDR3 length: 15 amino acids. CDR3 DNA: TGCAGTGCTAGAGATCCCTATGGACCCTACAATGAGCAGTTCTTC. It is translated as CSARDPYGPYNEQFF.

This clonotype was counted ten times or more. The chain has TRBV6-5 and TRBJ1-2, with a tentative D call TRBD1 (6 bases). V lost 5 bases and J lost 2, with 18 bases in between. Germline loops: CDR1 MNHEY, CDR2 SVGAGI. The CDR3 consists of 16 residues. In DNA form, the CDR3 reads TGTGCCAGCAGTACCCCGAGGACAGTAGGAAACTATGGCTACACCTTC. Its translation: CASSTPRTVGNYGYTF.

There are many counts of this clonotype. The rearrangement uses TRBV7-2 and TRBJ2-3, with 7 bases aligning to TRBD2. The V gene end was trimmed by 2 bases and the J gene end by 2 bases; junction bases not matched to a gene: 10. The CDR3 spans 17 residues. Germline CDR1 reads SGHTA; CDR2 reads FQGNSA. In DNA form, the CDR3 reads TGTGCCAGCAGCTTAAGTTCCGTACTAGCGAACACAGATACGCAGTATTTT. Protein: CASSLSSVLANTDTQYF.

This clonotype was counted at least ten times. The J gene is TRBJ2-7, the V gene TRBV5-5; the D gene is possibly TRBD1 (6 bases). This CDR3 is built from 14 residues. Trimming took 3 bases from V and 2 from J, leaving 12 bases between them. CDR1 is SGHKS and CDR2 is YYEKEE in the germline V gene (reference sequence). The CDR3 sequence: CASSSRQEAYEQYF. Here the CDR3 DNA reads TGTGCCAGCAGCTCCCGACAGGAAGCCTACGAGCAGTACTTC. The variable domain in full, completed from reference TRBV5-5 and TRBJ2-7, reads DAGVTQSPTHLIKTRGQQVTLRCSPISGHKSVSWYQQVLGQGPQFIFQYYEKEERGRGNFPDRFSARQFPNYSSELNVNALLLGDSALYLCASSSRQEAYEQYFGPGTRLTVT.

This clonotype was seen a handful of times. V gene TRBV7-3 combines with J gene TRBJ2-1; D may be TRBD2 (6 bases). This CDR3 is built from 14 residues. CDR1 is SGHTA and CDR2 is FQGTGA in the germline V gene. V dropped 6 bases and J dropped 6 bases, with 15 bases sitting between them. CDR3 region: CASSLTGTPNEQFF. The DNA of the CDR3 is TGTGCCAGCAGTCTAACCGGGACTCCCAATGAGCAGTTCTTC.

The rearrangement links TRBV5-1 to TRBJ2-2, with TRBD1 identical over 8 bases. Germline CDR1 SGHRS, CDR2 YFSETQ. The length of the CDR3 is 13 residues. V was pared by 9 bases and J by 7 bases, with 8 bases of the junction left unmatched. In DNA, the CDR3 is TGCGCCACCATGGGACAGGTGAACGGGGAGCTGTTTTTT. Its protein product is CATMGQVNGELFF.

This clonotype was counted ten times or more. The rearrangement links TRBV12-3 or TRBV12-4 to TRBJ1-1, with D perhaps matching TRBD1 (5 bases). This CDR3 spans 13 amino acids. V was shortened by 7 bases and J by 1 base, with 10 bases between the two germline ends. CDR3 in amino acids: CASTGDPNTEAFF. As DNA, the CDR3 is TGTGCCAGCACCGGGGACCCGAACACTGAAGCTTTCTTT.

This clonotype was seen at least ten times. The chain links TRBV7-6 to TRBJ2-1, with 9 bases identical to TRBD2. V was pared by 1 base and J by 7 bases, with 5 bases of the junction left unmatched. The CDR3 totals 15 residues. Germline V gene lookup returns CDR1 SGHVS and CDR2 FNYEAQ. The CDR3, as DNA: TGTGCCAGCAGCTTAGTAGCGGGAGTTTTGAATGAGCAGTTCTTC. Its protein is CASSLVAGVLNEQFF.

This clonotype occurred many times. This rearrangement joins TRBV29-1 to TRBJ2-5; possible D gene TRBD2, 5 bases. V was trimmed by 7 bases and J by 1 base, leaving 7 bases between them. CDR1 is SQVTM, CDR2 ANQGSEA, per germline. This CDR3 contains 11 residues. CDR3 in DNA: TGCAGCGGCGGGCCCCAAGAGACCCAGTACTTC. It yields the protein CSGGPQETQYF.

V usage is TRBV5-5 and J usage is TRBJ1-1; no clear D gene. Trimming shortened V by 1 base and J by 6 bases, and 7 bases separated the two germline ends. Germline-derived CDR1 and CDR2 are SGHKS and YYEKEE (reference sequence). The CDR3 covers 12 residues. The CDR3 DNA reads TGTGCCAGCAGCTTGTGGGGTGCTGAAGCTTTCTTT. It is translated as CASSLWGAEAFF.

Notes on this clonotype: At one of its ends the junction is not consistent with the germline gene, which may arise from a read error. The rearrangement links TRBV5-5 to TRBJ2-5; D gene uncertain. The CDR3 is 12 residues long. Germline loops: CDR1 SGHKS, CDR2 YYEKEE (reference sequence). The chain's CDR3 is CASASHQEAQYF. The CDR3 DNA reads as TGTGCCAGCGCTTCCCATCAAGAGGCCCAGTACTTC.

The rearrangement uses TRBV14 and TRBJ2-5; 8 nucleotides agree with TRBD2. The germline V gene has CDR1 SGHDN and CDR2 FVKESK. J was trimmed by 5 bases and V by 3 bases; bases with no gene match: 2. This CDR3 is 13 amino acids long. The chain's CDR3 is CASSQGLEETQYF. For the CDR3, the DNA is TGTGCCAGCAGCCAGGGACTAGAGGAGACCCAGTACTTC.

In this sample, this clonotype turned up many times. J is TRBJ2-7 and V is TRBV24-1; D is unresolved. The V gene lost 6 bases and the J gene lost 0 bases, with 8 bases spanning the gap. Per the germline V gene, CDR1 is KGHDR and CDR2 is SFDVKD. The CDR3 consists of 13 residues. CDR3 amino acids: CATSNGDSYEQYF. CDR3 bases: TGTGCCACCAGTAACGGAGACTCCTACGAGCAGTACTTC.

Many counts were recorded for this clonotype. This chain links TRBV7-9 with TRBJ2-1, with D possibly TRBD2 on 6 matching bases. V was shortened by 7 bases and J by 2 bases, with 18 bases between the two germline ends. The germline V gene encodes CDR1 SEHNR and CDR2 FQNEAQ (reference sequence). This CDR3 region has 16 residues. This CDR3 reads CASTQGGGRPYNEQFF. The CDR3 region has the DNA TGTGCCAGCACCCAGGGCGGAGGGAGGCCCTACAATGAGCAGTTCTTC.

This clonotype has ten or more counts. The V call is TRBV5-1, the J call TRBJ2-2, with unresolved D. This CDR3 region has 15 residues. Trimming removed 2 bases at V and 2 bases at J, with 10 bases between. Germline V CDR1 and CDR2: SGHRS, YFSETQ. CDR3 coding DNA: TGCGCCAGCAGCTTATCCACGCTAAACACCGGGGAGCTGTTTTTT. Protein sequence: CASSLSTLNTGELFF.

The chain recombines TRBV6-5 with TRBJ2-1; 8 nucleotides line up with TRBD2. The germline V gene encodes CDR1 MNHEY and CDR2 SVGAGI. This CDR3 contains 16 residues. J was trimmed by 3 bases and V by 3 bases; bases with no gene match: 7. The CDR3 DNA is TGTGCCAGCAGTTATCGACCGGGACTAGACTACAATGAGCAGTTCTTC. Encoded protein: CASSYRPGLDYNEQFF.

This clonotype has ten or more counts. This clone may be a read error of a much larger clone one base away. V usage is TRBV5-1 and J usage is TRBJ1-1, with 7 bases aligning to TRBD1. There are 13 residues in the CDR3. CDR1 is SGHRS and CDR2 is YFSETQ in the germline V gene. V trimming: 7 bases; J trimming: 7 bases; junction bases outside the gene matches: 10. DNA for the CDR3: TGCGCCAGCCAATGGACAGGAGAACATGAAGCTTTCTTT. Protein sequence: CASQWTGEHEAFF.

This clonotype has a count of ten or more. The chain joins TRBV5-1 to TRBJ2-7; 7 nucleotides match TRBD2. From germline, CDR1 is SGHRS and CDR2 YFSETQ. The CDR3 runs to 13 residues. V was pared by 4 bases and J by 7 bases, with 8 bases of the junction left unmatched. CDR3 region: CASSTPTAGEQYF. The CDR3 coding sequence is TGCGCCAGCAGCACACCCACAGCGGGGGAGCAGTACTTC.